The 16 T cell receptor beta chains in this list originate from one sample, sequenced in a study of tumor-infiltrating lymphocytes in primary liver carcinoma. Unsorted whole blood supplied the RNA, and germline DNA was extracted too. Production of TCR beta cDNA used around 460 ng total RNA together with a constant-region primer. Amplification in three nested multiplex PCR rounds with slightly modified ARM-PCR gave rise to TCR beta libraries. For approximately 11 cycles apiece, the opening two PCR rounds ran with TRBV1-TRBV30 forward primers and a C-beta reverse primer. TCRdb re-analysed the multiplex PCR reads in MiXCR, keeping a single row per CDR3 protein. Of over 250,000 distinct CDR3 sequences listed, about 50% are singletons. Sequenced sample: peripheral blood. These TCRs come from a woman in her twenties or thirties with primary liver carcinoma and hepatitis B virus infection.

As regards this clonotype: Possible read error: a much larger clone is one base away. This chain connects TRBV7-8 to TRBJ2-7, with a tentative D call TRBD2 (5 bases). Trimming shortened V by 8 bases and J by 4 bases, and 15 bases separated the two germline ends. CDR3 size: 13 residues. Germline CDR1 and CDR2: SGHVS and FQNEAQ. CDR3 protein: CASESGLGYEQYF. The CDR3 nucleotides read TGTGCCAGCGAGTCGGGATTGGGGTACGAGCAGTACTTC.

Comment on this clonotype: Germline is not matched at one junction end, which may reflect a read error. J is TRBJ1-1 and V is TRBV29-1; 7 positions match TRBD1. The CDR3 contains 14 residues. Looked up from germline, CDR1 is SQVTM and CDR2 is ANQGSEA. The CDR3 nucleotides are TGCAGCGTGGAGACAGGGATCTTGAACAGTGAAGCTTTCTTT. Translating it yields CSVETGILNSEAFF.

Worth noting for this clonotype: A read error may produce the germline difference seen at one junction end. The J gene is TRBJ2-3, the V gene TRBV5-6; 7 nucleotides line up with TRBD2. Germline V CDR1 and CDR2: SGHDT, YYEEEE. The CDR3 consists of 15 residues. The CDR3 region is CASSPLGEGTDAQYF. CDR3 DNA sequence: TGTGCCAGCAGCCCCCTCGGGGAGGGCACAGATGCGCAGTATTTT.

This clonotype has ten or more counts. The rearrangement uses TRBV12-3 or TRBV12-4 and TRBJ2-7; 9 nucleotides align to TRBD1. The CDR3 contains 14 residues. V was clipped by 6 bases and J by 2 bases; unmatched bases: 5. The CDR3, as DNA: TGTGCCAGCAGGGGACAGGGTGGGACCTACGAGCAGTACTTC. It codes for CASRGQGGTYEQYF.

This clonotype occurred once. The chain uses TRBV7-9 and TRBJ2-5; TRBD1 matches 7 bases. V was pared by 4 bases and J by 5 bases, with 4 bases of the junction left unmatched. Germline assignment: CDR1 SEHNR and CDR2 FQNEAQ (reference sequence). This CDR3 has 13 residues. CDR3 loop: CASSSIGGETQYF. CDR3 nucleotide sequence: TGTGCCAGCAGCTCGATAGGGGGCGAGACCCAGTACTTC.

This clonotype was found once. The V gene is TRBV28, the J gene TRBJ2-5; the D gene is possibly TRBD1 (6 bases). Germline V gene data show CDR1 as MDHEN and CDR2 as SYDVKM. Trimming left V 8 bases short and J 5 bases short, with 18 bases between. The CDR3 spans 14 residues. CDR3 region: CASYPQGRRETQYF. The CDR3 DNA follows: TGTGCCAGCTACCCTCAGGGGCGCAGGGAGACCCAGTACTTC.

The CDR3 region is CASRGTGSYHEKLFF. The CDR3 DNA reads TGTGCCAGCCGAGGCACAGGGTCTTATCATGAAAAACTGTTTTTT. The chain employs TRBV6-5 and TRBJ1-4; D perhaps matches TRBD1 (6 bases). Looked up from germline, CDR1 is MNHEY and CDR2 is SVGAGI. Trimming removed 8 bases at V and 6 bases at J, with 19 bases between. This CDR3 is built from 15 residues.

In this sample, this clonotype turned up many times. The V call is TRBV11-3, the J call TRBJ2-1; 8 nucleotides line up with TRBD1. Germline loops: CDR1 SGHNT, CDR2 YENEEA. Trimming took 0 bases from V and 6 from J; bases not matched to a gene: 7. This CDR3 is 16 amino acids long. The CDR3 protein is CASSLDQGQARNEQFF. In DNA, the CDR3 is TGTGCCAGCAGCTTAGACCAGGGACAGGCTCGCAATGAGCAGTTCTTC.

On this clonotype itself: This may come from a read error, since a much larger clone is one base off. This chain links TRBV6-2 or TRBV6-3 with TRBJ1-6, with 7 bases aligning to TRBD1. CDR1 is MNHEY, CDR2 SVGEGT, per germline. The CDR3 covers 12 residues. CDR3 DNA: TGTACCGCTACAGGGGTCAGTTCACCCCTCCACTTT. Translating gives CTATGVSSPLHF.

The rearrangement joins TRBV6-2 or TRBV6-3 to TRBJ1-6; D is uncertain. With 6 bases removed from V and 7 bases from J, the gap between germline ends came to 19 bases. This CDR3 region has 16 residues. From germline, CDR1 is MNHEY and CDR2 SVGEGT. The DNA of the CDR3 is TGTGCCAGCAGATCGACTGGACCCGGGTGGAATTCACCCCTCCACTTT. It codes for CASRSTGPGWNSPLHF.

This clonotype has a handful of counts. This chain links TRBV6-5 with TRBJ2-7, with D possibly being TRBD2 (6 bases). Germline-derived CDR1 and CDR2 are MNHEY and SVGAGI. The CDR3 is 12 amino acids. V was trimmed by 8 bases and J by 2 bases, leaving 10 bases between them. DNA for the CDR3: TGTGCCAGCGGGGAGCGGGCCTACGAGCAGTACTTC. Its protein product is CASGERAYEQYF.

As DNA, the CDR3 is TGCGCCAGCAGCCCCAACGAGGGACGATATGGCTACACCTTC. It specifies CASSPNEGRYGYTF. This chain joins TRBV5-1 and TRBJ1-2; D perhaps matches TRBD1 (5 bases). In germline, CDR1 is SGHRS, CDR2 YFSETQ. The ends were cut back, 4 bases at V and 5 bases at J, with 15 bases in the middle. The CDR3 extends over 14 amino acids.

Here the CDR3 reads CASSYMELGGNEQFF. For the CDR3, the DNA is TGTGCCAGCAGTTATATGGAACTGGGGGGCAATGAGCAGTTCTTC. This chain links TRBV6-2 or TRBV6-3 with TRBJ2-1, with D possibly being TRBD2 (6 bases). Germline CDR1 and CDR2: MNHEY and SVGEGT. This CDR3 has 15 amino acids. Trimming shortened V by 3 bases and J by 6 bases, and 15 bases separated the two germline ends.

The table lists this clonotype with a few counts. This chain uses TRBV5-4 with TRBJ2-3; 11 bases line up with TRBD1. Looked up from germline, CDR1 is SGHNT and CDR2 is YYREEE (reference sequence). V shed 3 bases and J 3 bases; nucleotides not matched to a gene: 6. The CDR3 extends over 16 amino acids. The CDR3 region has the DNA TGTGCCAGCAGCTCCCCGGACAGGGGGCAAACAGATACGCAGTATTTT. Its protein product is CASSSPDRGQTDTQYF.

V usage is TRBV9 and J usage is TRBJ2-1; unclear D gene. CDR3 length: 13 amino acids. Germline loops: CDR1 SGDLS, CDR2 YYNGEE. V dropped 2 bases and J dropped 5 bases, with 8 bases sitting between them. The CDR3 DNA reads as TGTGCCAGCAGCGTTAGTACTAACAATGAGCAGTTCTTC. Translation gives CASSVSTNNEQFF. The variable domain in full, with the rest retrieved from reference TRBV9 and TRBJ2-1, is DSGVTQTPKHLITATGQRVTLRCSPRSGDLSVYWYQQSLDQGLQFLIQYYNGEERAKGNILERFSAQQFPDLHSELNLSSLELGDSALYFCASSVSTNNEQFFGPGTRLTVL.

Turning to this clonotype: This clone may be a read error of a much larger clone one base away. This chain links TRBV11-3 with TRBJ1-1; D is unclear. The CDR3 sequence is 13 residues long. Looked up from germline, CDR1 is SGHNT and CDR2 is YENEEA. The CDR3 reads CVSSSDSNTEAFF. The CDR3 DNA sequence: TGTGTCAGCAGCTCGGATTCGAACACTGAAGCTTTCTTT. Full variable domain (rest looked up from reference TRBV11-3 and TRBJ1-1): EAGVVQSPRYKIIEKKQPVAFWCNPISGHNTLYWYLQNLGQGPELLIRYENEEAVDDSQLPKDRFSAERLKGVDSTLKIQPAELGDSAVYLCVSSSDSNTEAFFGQGTRLTVV.